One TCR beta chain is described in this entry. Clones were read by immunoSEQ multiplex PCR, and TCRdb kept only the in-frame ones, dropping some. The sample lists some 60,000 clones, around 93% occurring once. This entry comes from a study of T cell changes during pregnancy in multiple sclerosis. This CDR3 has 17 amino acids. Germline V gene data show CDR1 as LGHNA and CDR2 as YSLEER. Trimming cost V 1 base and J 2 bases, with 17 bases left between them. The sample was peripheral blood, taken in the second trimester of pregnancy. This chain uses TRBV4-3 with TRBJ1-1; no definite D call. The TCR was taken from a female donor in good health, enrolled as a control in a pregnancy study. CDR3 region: CASSQARLNQGNTEAFF. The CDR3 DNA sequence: TGCGCCAGCAGCCAAGCTCGACTAAACCAAGGAAACACTGAAGCTTTCTTT.